One and the same sample provided the 15 T cell receptor beta chains below, sequenced in a study of cytomegalovirus exposure and HLA in healthy donors. Data came from immunoSEQ multiplex PCR; TCRdb stores just in-frame clones and leaves some out. The sample holds 200,000 to 250,000 clones, over 80% seen once. Sequencing used PBMCs. The receptors originated from a young woman in good health and CMV-seropositive.

This clone was seen a single time. The CDR3 region has the DNA TGTGCCAGCTCACTTAACAGCGTTTTAGCTAATGAAAAACTGTTTTTT. Amino acid sequence: CASSLNSVLANEKLFF. This chain uses TRBV18 with TRBJ1-4; the D is unclear. V lost 4 bases to trimming and J lost 3 bases, with 15 bases between them. The CDR3 is made up of 16 amino acids. CDR1 and CDR2 (germline): KGHSH, LQKENI.

This clone was observed a handful of times. The chain recombines TRBV10-3 with TRBJ2-2, with TRBD2 matching 13 bases. The V gene end was trimmed by 6 bases and the J gene end by 5 bases; junction bases not matched to a gene: 3. CDR3 size: 15 residues. Germline CDR1 ENHRY, CDR2 SYGVKD. DNA for the CDR3: TGTGCCATCAGGGGGACTAGCGGGATAACCGGGGAGCTGTTTTTT. This encodes CAIRGTSGITGELFF.

The count of this clone is one. The chain couples TRBV6-5 to TRBJ2-3; unclear D gene. Germline V gives CDR1 MNHEY, CDR2 SVGAGI. This CDR3 is 15 amino acids long. The V gene lost 5 bases and the J gene lost 3 bases, with 15 bases spanning the gap. The CDR3 DNA reads TGTGCCAGCAGTCCGAGCTTCAGTAGTACAGATACGCAGTATTTT. It yields the protein CASSPSFSSTDTQYF.

This clone was seen a single time. The V and J genes are TRBV30 and TRBJ1-1; D is uncertain. The CDR3 spans 14 residues. V was cut by 3 bases and J by 4 bases, with 15 bases left in between. Germline CDR1 reads GTSNPN; CDR2 reads SVGIG (reference sequence). In DNA form, the CDR3 reads TGTGCCTGGAGACCGGCCACATCGACCACTGAAGCTTTCTTT. It translates to CAWRPATSTTEAFF.

The rearrangement uses TRBV4-1 and TRBJ2-7, with D perhaps TRBD1 or TRBD2 (5 bases each). CDR1 and CDR2 (germline): MGHRA, YSYEKL. CDR3 size: 15 residues. V was cut by 1 base and J by 7 bases, with 17 bases left in between. The chain's CDR3 is CASSQGGAGAVEQYF. Here the CDR3 DNA reads TGCGCCAGCAGCCAAGGGGGTGCCGGGGCGGTTGAGCAGTACTTC.

Here the CDR3 DNA reads TGTGCCAGCAGCTCACAAGGTGGGACTGAAGCTTTCTTT. Translation gives CASSSQGGTEAFF. J is TRBJ1-1 and V is TRBV5-8; unclear D gene. The CDR3 sequence is 13 residues long. V gave up 3 bases and J gave up 5 bases, with 11 bases separating them. Germline V CDR1 and CDR2: SGHTS, YDEGEE.

V gene TRBV5-1 combines with J gene TRBJ1-1; D gene uncertain. CDR3 length: 14 residues. V was trimmed by 3 bases and J by 1 base, leaving 10 bases between them. Germline V gene sequence: CDR1 SGHRS, CDR2 YFSETQ. As DNA, the CDR3 is TGCGCCAGCAGCTGGGAGCTTGCGAACACTGAAGCTTTCTTT. This translates into CASSWELANTEAFF.

The CDR3 DNA sequence: TGTGCCAGCAGTTACAACCAGAACACTGAAGCTTTCTTT. Its translation is CASSYNQNTEAFF. The J gene is TRBJ1-1, the V gene TRBV6-5; D remains unclear. Trimming took 2 bases from V and 1 from J, leaving 5 bases between them. The CDR3 runs to 13 residues. In germline, CDR1 is MNHEY, CDR2 SVGAGI.

V is TRBV5-4 and J is TRBJ1-2; 7 bases agree with TRBD1. The trim removed 1 base at V and 4 bases at J, leaving 4 bases unmatched. Looked up from germline, CDR1 is SGHNT and CDR2 is YYREEE (reference sequence). This CDR3 has 14 amino acids. For the CDR3, the DNA is TGTGCCAGCAGCTTGACGACAGGGCGCTATGGCTACACCTTC. Its protein is CASSLTTGRYGYTF.

V is TRBV20-1 and J is TRBJ2-3, with a weak D call TRBD2 (5 bases). The length of the CDR3 is 11 residues. Trimming took off 5 bases at V and 5 bases at J, with 8 bases between the two ends. The V gene's germline CDR1 is DFQATT and CDR2 SNEGSKA (reference sequence). The CDR3 DNA sequence: TGCAGTGCTGAACTAGAAGATACGCAGTATTTT. It yields the protein CSAELEDTQYF.

This chain links TRBV5-1 with TRBJ2-2; possibly TRBD1 or TRBD2 for D (5 bases each). Trimming left V 2 bases short and J 1 base short, with 9 bases between. The CDR3 totals 15 residues. Germline values: CDR1 SGHRS, CDR2 YFSETQ. The chain's CDR3 is CASSFKGRNTGELFF. CDR3 DNA sequence: TGCGCCAGCAGCTTTAAGGGACGGAACACCGGGGAGCTGTTTTTT.

V and J are TRBV25-1 and TRBJ1-2; perhaps TRBD1 as D (6 bases). Trimming removed 7 bases at V and 7 bases at J, with 13 bases between. CDR3 length: 12 residues. CDR1 MGHDK and CDR2 SYGVNS come from the germline V gene. The CDR3 here is CASTHREGGYTF. As DNA, the CDR3 is TGTGCCAGCACACACAGGGAAGGTGGCTACACCTTC.

This clone was picked up one time. The chain links TRBV6-5 to TRBJ2-3, with D perhaps TRBD1 (6 bases). CDR1 and CDR2 from the germline V gene are MNHEY and SVGAGI. Trimming cost V 6 bases and J 5 bases, with 15 bases left between them. CDR3 size: 14 residues. The CDR3 region has the DNA TGTGCCAGCAGGACCAAGACAGGCAAAGATACGCAGTATTTT. This encodes CASRTKTGKDTQYF.

The chain uses TRBV2 and TRBJ1-1; possible D gene TRBD1, 6 bases. CDR1 is SNHLY and CDR2 is FYNNEI in the germline V gene. Trimming stripped 9 bases from V and 4 bases from J, with 21 bases between. The length of the CDR3 is 15 residues. Here the CDR3 reads CARVRGGEVITEAFF. The DNA for the CDR3 is TGTGCCAGAGTCAGGGGCGGTGAAGTTATCACTGAAGCTTTCTTT.

This clone was seen a few times. The chain carries TRBV27 and TRBJ1-2; D gene unclear. CDR1 is MNHEY and CDR2 is SMNVEV in the germline V gene (reference sequence). This CDR3 is built from 13 residues. The ends were cut back, 7 bases at V and 4 bases at J, with 13 bases in the middle. CDR3: CASTPRGSYGYTF. The CDR3 DNA is TGTGCCAGCACCCCAAGAGGCTCCTATGGCTACACCTTC.